The TCR beta chain described here comes from a study of blood T cell repertoires in COVID-19. TCRdb's table, derived via immunoSEQ multiplex PCR, lists solely in-frame clones and lacks some. Altogether over 120,000 clones are present, around 90% being singletons, with the ten largest covering around 1.9%. This clone was detected a few times. The CDR3 is made up of 16 amino acids. CDR1 and CDR2 (germline): KGHSH, LQKENI. Trimming removed 3 bases at V and 2 bases at J, with 16 bases between. Sequencing was performed on peripheral blood. The chain links TRBV18 to TRBJ1-2; D might be TRBD1 (5 bases). The TCR comes from a man between 65 and 85 years old with acute or convalescent COVID-19. Here the CDR3 DNA reads TGTGCCAGCTCACCTCGGACAACAAAGGGAAACTATGGCTACACCTTC. This translates into CASSPRTTKGNYGYTF. The variable domain in full, with the rest retrieved from reference TRBV18 and TRBJ1-2, is NAGVMQNPRHLVRRRGQEARLRCSPMKGHSHVYWYRQLPEEGLKFMVYLQKENIIDESGMPKERFSAEFPKEGPSILRIQQVVRGDSAAYFCASSPRTTKGNYGYTFGSGTRLTVV.